What follows is one TCR beta chain and its context. No antigen is known for it. The sample originates from a study of T cell responses to AZD1222 COVID-19 vaccine. Study-wide background: Investigators merged groups given second doses at roughly 4 or roughly 12 weeks.

Sequenced by immunoSEQ multiplex PCR; TCRdb stores in-frame clones only, minus some. This sample has 99,000 or so clones, with 70% to 90% found just once. Study-level results: There were vaccine-associated CD4 TCRs across spike, dominant at 160-218 and 743-854. Increases in Spike-specific TCR breadth and depth were seen after two AZD1222 doses. In the spike-specific TCR repertoire, nearly half reportedly target unmutated variant regions.

The CDR3 covers 14 residues. Germline lookup yields CDR1 SEHNR and CDR2 FQNEAQ (reference sequence). V lost 5 bases to trimming and J lost 6 bases; unmatched junction nucleotides: 3. The chain carries TRBV7-9 and TRBJ1-5, with 11 bases identical to TRBD1. This sample comprised peripheral blood, obtained on day 0 of AZD1222 vaccination. The source is an adult in good health. Here the CDR3 DNA reads TGTGCCAGCAGCCAGGGACAGGGGGGTCAGCCCCAGCATTTT. It translates to CASSQGQGGQPQHF.